The rows below give T cell receptor beta chains drawn from one sample of a study of cytomegalovirus exposure and HLA in healthy donors. Profiled with immunoSEQ multiplex PCR; TCRdb holds only in-frame clones, not every one. The data contain 130,000 to 150,000 clones, over 75% of them singletons. The sample comprised PBMCs. These receptor sequences come from a woman aged 25 to 39 in good health and CMV-seronegative. CDR3s include the opening cysteine and the closing phenylalanine or tryptophan. Fields, in order: V gene, D gene, clone size, J gene, CDR3 protein, CDR3 DNA. D genes are given only for firm matches. Clone size is stated in some rows and not others, as once, few, many or a class when expanded.

>TRBV28|TRBD2|-|TRBJ2-1
CASSLTSSYNEQFF
TGTGCCAGCAGTTTGACTAGCTCATACAATGAGCAGTTCTTC
>TRBV2|TRBD2|-|TRBJ2-5
CASSEMTSGGETQYF
TGTGCCAGCAGTGAAATGACTAGCGGGGGAGAGACCCAGTACTTC
>TRBV7-3|TRBD2|once|TRBJ2-2
CASSMGGRNTGELFF
TGTGCCAGCAGCATGGGAGGGCGGAACACCGGGGAGCTGTTTTTT
>TRBV28|-|-|TRBJ1-2
CATTVLAGAGYTF
TGTGCCACCACCGTCCTGGCAGGGGCTGGCTACACCTTC
>TRBV9|-|-|TRBJ1-4
CASSAVPGQGNEKLFF
TGTGCCAGCAGCGCGGTGCCGGGACAAGGAAATGAAAAACTGTTTTTT
>TRBV18|-|-|TRBJ2-1
CASSPPQIGRGWGEQFF
TGTGCCAGCTCACCACCGCAAATCGGGAGAGGTTGGGGTGAGCAGTTCTTC
>TRBV5-1|TRBD1|-|TRBJ2-7
CASSLGGQIYEQYF
TGCGCCAGCAGCTTGGGGGGACAGATCTACGAGCAGTACTTC
>TRBV18|-|once|TRBJ2-2
CASSPLQGGELFF
TGTGCCAGCTCACCACTCCAGGGAGGAGAGCTGTTTTTT
>TRBV19|TRBD1|-|TRBJ1-4
CASSTYGQGTNEKLFF
TGTGCCAGTAGTACCTACGGACAGGGAACTAATGAAAAACTGTTTTTT
>TRBV9|-|-|TRBJ2-3
CASSVGMGHFTDTQYF
TGTGCCAGCAGCGTAGGAATGGGACATTTCACAGATACGCAGTATTTT
>TRBV6-4|TRBD1|-|TRBJ1-5
CASCADRVNQPQHF
TGTGCCAGCTGTGCGGACAGGGTCAATCAGCCCCAGCATTTT
>TRBV5-1|-|-|TRBJ2-3
CASSLTPDTQYF
TGCGCCAGCAGCTTGACTCCAGATACGCAGTATTTT
>TRBV7-9|-|-|TRBJ2-5
CASSSLVGSGETQYF
TGTGCCAGCAGCTCCCTTGTGGGGAGCGGGGAGACCCAGTACTTC
>TRBV5-1|-|few|TRBJ1-2
CASSQQGNYGYTF
TGCGCCAGCAGCCAACAGGGCAACTATGGCTACACCTTC
>TRBV25-1|TRBD1|few|TRBJ1-4
CASYPGTGENEKLFF
TGTGCCAGCTATCCCGGGACAGGGGAAAACGAAAAACTGTTTTTT
>TRBV5-1|-|-|TRBJ2-1
CASSSRGSYNEQFF
TGCGCCAGCAGTAGCAGGGGCTCCTACAATGAGCAGTTCTTC
>TRBV19|-|-|TRBJ2-6
CASSDRSGANVLTF
TGTGCCAGTTCAGACAGGTCTGGGGCCAACGTCCTGACTTTC
>TRBV2|-|-|TRBJ2-7
CASSPTSSYEQYF
TGTGCCAGCAGTCCGACAAGCTCCTACGAGCAGTACTTC
>TRBV2|-|once|TRBJ2-3
CASSEKGADTQYF
TGTGCCAGCAGTGAAAAAGGGGCGGATACGCAGTATTTT
>TRBV30|-|-|TRBJ2-1
CAWIVGRGIHEQFF
TGTGCCTGGATCGTGGGACGCGGGATCCATGAGCAGTTCTTC
>TRBV4-3|-|-|TRBJ2-2
CASSQKGSGTGELFF
TGCGCCAGCAGCCAAAAGGGGTCGGGCACCGGGGAGCTGTTTTTT
>TRBV19|TRBD1|-|TRBJ2-6
CASSTTGASGANVLTF
TGTGCCAGTAGTACCACAGGGGCCTCTGGGGCCAACGTCCTGACTTTC
>TRBV7-6|-|-|TRBJ2-3
CASSLQASADTQYF
TGTGCCAGCAGCCTGCAGGCCTCCGCAGATACGCAGTATTTT
>TRBV28|TRBD2|once|TRBJ2-3
CASLTIAGDVDTQYF
TGTGCCAGCCTTACCATAGCGGGAGACGTCGATACGCAGTATTTT
>TRBV4-1|-|-|TRBJ2-3
CASSHPGTSTDTQYF
TGCGCCAGCAGCCATCCCGGGACTAGCACAGATACGCAGTATTTT
>TRBV7-2|-|-|TRBJ1-1
CASSPGGMNTEAFF
TGTGCCAGCAGCCCGGGGGGGATGAACACTGAAGCTTTCTTT
>TRBV2|TRBD1|-|TRBJ2-5
CASSSDWAGGKTQYF
TGTGCCAGCAGCTCAGACTGGGCAGGGGGCAAGACCCAGTACTTC
>TRBV9|-|-|TRBJ2-1
CASSPFTGPREQFF
TGTGCCAGCAGCCCTTTTACAGGTCCAAGGGAGCAGTTCTTC
>TRBV30|-|-|TRBJ2-5
CAWSSPGAQYF
TGTGCCTGGAGTAGCCCAGGGGCCCAGTACTTC
>TRBV7-5|-|-|TRBJ2-5
CVRSFKETQYF
TGTGTCAGAAGCTTCAAAGAGACCCAGTACTTC
>TRBV7-9|-|-|TRBJ2-1
CASSTGPAGNEQFF
TGTGCCAGCAGCACGGGCCCGGCGGGCAATGAGCAGTTCTTC
>TRBV6-6|-|-|TRBJ2-7
CASSSQGVSYEQYF
TGTGCCAGCAGTTCACAGGGTGTGTCCTACGAGCAGTACTTC
>TRBV27|-|-|TRBJ2-4
CASSRGTFSPKNIQYF
TGTGCCAGCAGTCGGGGGACTTTCAGTCCCAAAAACATTCAGTACTTC
>TRBV30|TRBD2|-|TRBJ2-3
CARRSGGADTQYF
TGTGCCCGACGTAGCGGGGGGGCAGATACGCAGTATTTT
>TRBV19|TRBD1|-|TRBJ1-1
CASSRRTGSVNTEAFF
TGTGCCAGTAGTAGAAGGACAGGGAGCGTGAACACTGAAGCTTTCTTT
>TRBV6-5|-|many|TRBJ1-5
CASRSGYSNQPQHF
TGTGCCAGCAGAAGCGGTTATAGCAATCAGCCCCAGCATTTT
>TRBV5-1|TRBD2|-|TRBJ2-1
CASSLLAVKGNEQFF
TGCGCCAGCAGCTTACTAGCGGTGAAAGGGAATGAGCAGTTCTTC
>TRBV18|TRBD1|-|TRBJ2-7
CASSPLRTGEAEQYF
TGTGCCAGCTCACCACTTCGGACAGGGGAGGCCGAGCAGTACTTC
>TRBV21-1|-|-|TRBJ1-5
CASSKGGQGTEPQHF
TGTGCCAGCAGCAAAGGGGGACAGGGGACGGAGCCCCAGCATTTT
>TRBV30|-|once|TRBJ2-7
CAWSPGSYEQYF
TGTGCCTGGAGTCCCGGCTCCTACGAGCAGTACTTC
>TRBV10-3|-|-|TRBJ2-7
CAISGPGISHEQCF
TGTGCCATCAGTGGACCGGGAATTTCCCACGAGCAGTGCTTC
>TRBV7-8|TRBD1|-|TRBJ1-2
CASSLTPQGQVYGYTF
TGTGCCAGCAGCTTAACCCCACAGGGACAGGTCTATGGCTACACCTTC
>TRBV5-1|-|-|TRBJ2-2
CASSFEAGNTGELFF
TGCGCCAGCAGCTTCGAGGCGGGAAACACCGGGGAGCTGTTTTTT